The next 30 T cell receptor beta chains were all read from a single sample in a study of shared clonotypes between healthy human individuals. Data came from immunoSEQ multiplex PCR; TCRdb stores just in-frame clones and leaves some out. The sample records 2 million to 2.5 million clones, roughly 93% being singletons. Sequences were obtained from naive CD4+ T cells from PBMCs. Sample subset: CD45RA+ positively selected. Every receptor here comes from a man aged 18 to 29 in good health. Some clones in this sample may be carry-over from other donors' samples.

The CDR3 nucleotides are TGTGCCAGCAGTAGATCAACGATCACCGGGGAGCTGTTTTTT. Encoded protein: CASSRSTITGELFF. The genes are TRBV27 and TRBJ2-2; D gene uncertain. Trimming took 5 bases from V and 4 from J, leaving 11 bases between them. CDR1 is MNHEY and CDR2 is SMNVEV in the germline V gene (reference sequence). The CDR3 is 14 amino acids.

This clone was seen only once. The J gene is TRBJ2-7, the V gene TRBV6-5; TRBD2 matches at 9 bases. The J segment lost 6 bases and the V segment lost 2 bases, leaving 8 bases of the junction unmatched. The CDR3 has 15 amino acids. Germline CDR1 is MNHEY and CDR2 is SVGAGI. The CDR3 DNA is TGTGCCAGCAGTTACGGGTCTAGCGGGGCTTTCGAGCAGTACTTC. Residues: CASSYGSSGAFEQYF.

The chain is built from TRBV27 and TRBJ1-4; D may be TRBD1 (5 bases). Germline V gene data show CDR1 as MNHEY and CDR2 as SMNVEV (reference sequence). V was shortened by 1 base and J by 8 bases, with 11 bases between the two germline ends. CDR3 size: 14 residues. The DNA for the CDR3 is TGTGCCAGCAGTTTATTGGGGGATCTCGAAAAACTGTTTTTT. Its translation: CASSLLGDLEKLFF.

The chain links TRBV18 to TRBJ2-2; no definite D call. This CDR3 contains 17 residues. Deletions cut 5 bases from V and 1 base from J, with 17 bases between. CDR1 KGHSH and CDR2 LQKENI come from the germline V gene. CDR3 sequence (DNA): TGTGCCAGCTCATTAAGGCTTTCTACCCTGAACACCGGGGAGCTGTTTTTT. Translating it yields CASSLRLSTLNTGELFF.

This sequence joins TRBV5-1 and TRBJ2-7; D possibly corresponds to TRBD1 (7 bases). The V gene lost 4 bases and the J gene lost 6 bases, with 20 bases spanning the gap. The CDR3 is made up of 15 amino acids. Per the germline V gene, CDR1 is SGHRS and CDR2 is YFSETQ. CDR3 coding DNA: TGCGCCAGCAGCGAGGGGGCCAATGGAGCGGGCGAGCAGTACTTC. Protein sequence: CASSEGANGAGEQYF.

The chain is built from TRBV7-9 and TRBJ2-7, with D perhaps being TRBD1 or TRBD2 (6 bases each). V was trimmed by 1 base and J by 6 bases, leaving 10 bases between them. The CDR3 loop spans 13 amino acids. The V gene's germline CDR1 is SEHNR and CDR2 FQNEAQ (reference sequence). The CDR3 here is CASSLGGALEQYF. The CDR3 region has the DNA TGTGCCAGCAGCTTAGGGGGGGCTCTCGAGCAGTACTTC.

The chain carries TRBV2 and TRBJ2-2; weak D call: TRBD1 (6 bases). Germline V gene lookup returns CDR1 SNHLY and CDR2 FYNNEI. CDR3 length: 15 residues. Trimming left V 5 bases short and J 4 bases short, with 14 bases between. This CDR3 is CASSFTGSSTGELFF. The CDR3 DNA reads TGTGCCAGCAGTTTCACAGGGTCCAGCACCGGGGAGCTGTTTTTT.

The J gene is TRBJ1-5, the V gene TRBV30; D gene unclear. CDR3 size: 14 residues. Germline assignment: CDR1 GTSNPN and CDR2 SVGIG (reference sequence). Trimming took off 2 bases at V and 1 base at J, with 9 bases between the two ends. CDR3 loop: CAWSTGRSNQPQHF. CDR3 nucleotide sequence: TGTGCCTGGAGTACCGGACGAAGCAATCAGCCCCAGCATTTT.

The V gene is TRBV28, the J gene TRBJ1-1; the match to TRBD1 covers 11 bases. Germline loops: CDR1 MDHEN, CDR2 SYDVKM. The V gene end was trimmed by 8 bases and the J gene end by 8 bases; junction bases not matched to a gene: 10. There are 14 residues in the CDR3. The CDR3: CASGRGQGGNEAFF. In DNA form, the CDR3 reads TGTGCCAGCGGACGGGGACAGGGGGGGAACGAAGCTTTCTTT.

This chain uses TRBV9 with TRBJ2-2; 9 bases are a match to TRBD1. The V gene's germline CDR1 is SGDLS and CDR2 YYNGEE. There are 18 residues in the CDR3. With 6 bases clipped from V and 2 bases from J, the junction kept 14 bases outside the gene matches. The DNA for the CDR3 is TGTGCCAGCACCCGGGGTGGAGGACAGGGGAGAAACACCGGGGAGCTGTTTTTT. Protein product: CASTRGGGQGRNTGELFF.

V usage is TRBV7-6 and J usage is TRBJ1-1; TRBD1 is a possible D gene (6 bases). Germline CDR1 reads SGHVS; CDR2 reads FNYEAQ. V was pared by 5 bases and J by 5 bases, with 18 bases between. The CDR3 totals 15 residues. The CDR3 DNA follows: TGTGCCAGCAGCCCCTCGGGGGGCCTGGGGACTGAAGCTTTCTTT. Its protein is CASSPSGGLGTEAFF.

This sequence joins TRBV5-6 and TRBJ2-1, with D maybe TRBD2 (7 bases). The CDR3 is 17 residues long. Trimming took 1 base from V and 9 from J, leaving 23 bases between them. Germline CDR1 reads SGHDT; CDR2 reads YYEEEE. The CDR3 region has the DNA TGTGCCAGCAGCTTGAGGGAGAGCGGGACAATCAGGTTTGAGCAGTTCTTC. Its protein is CASSLRESGTIRFEQFF.

The chain couples TRBV6-6 to TRBJ1-2; TRBD1 agrees at 8 bases. V trimming: 7 bases; J trimming: 3 bases; junction bases outside the gene matches: 7. Germline V gene sequence: CDR1 MNHNY, CDR2 SVGAGI (reference sequence). The CDR3 totals 14 residues. In DNA form, the CDR3 reads TGTGCCAGCACCAGGGCAGGGGGCGACTATGGCTACACCTTC. Encoded protein: CASTRAGGDYGYTF.

The chain uses TRBV18 and TRBJ1-5, with TRBD1 matching over 7 bases. The CDR3 has 18 residues. CDR1 is KGHSH and CDR2 is LQKENI in the germline V gene. V shed 0 bases and J 7 bases; nucleotides not matched to a gene: 15. The CDR3 here is CASSPPRTGGSVRQPQHF. Here the CDR3 DNA reads TGTGCCAGCTCACCACCGAGGACAGGTGGATCCGTAAGGCAGCCCCAGCATTTT.

The chain couples TRBV5-1 to TRBJ1-2; a weak D match, TRBD1 (5 bases). This CDR3 is built from 15 residues. Deletions cut 0 bases from V and 5 bases from J, with 14 bases between. Per the germline V gene, CDR1 is SGHRS and CDR2 is YFSETQ. The CDR3 sequence: CASSLVPGDGYGYTF. The CDR3 DNA reads TGCGCCAGCAGCTTGGTACCTGGGGACGGATATGGCTACACCTTC.

V usage is TRBV5-1 and J usage is TRBJ2-5; D not resolved. The V end was cut by 4 bases, the J end by 5 bases, with 12 bases between. The CDR3 sequence is 13 residues long. Germline lookup yields CDR1 SGHRS and CDR2 YFSETQ. Here the CDR3 reads CASSPGSSETQYF. DNA for the CDR3: TGCGCCAGCAGCCCGGGCAGTTCGGAGACCCAGTACTTC.

J is TRBJ2-2 and V is TRBV29-1; no clear D gene. V gave up 8 bases and J gave up 4 bases, with 8 bases separating them. Germline CDR1 reads SQVTM; CDR2 reads ANQGSEA. This CDR3 region has 11 residues. This CDR3 reads CSFWGTGELFF. CDR3 DNA: TGCAGCTTTTGGGGCACCGGGGAGCTGTTTTTT.

The CDR3 DNA sequence: TGTGCCAGCACCCTCGGGCAGCGGAGTGAAAAACTGTTTTTT. Amino acid sequence: CASTLGQRSEKLFF. The V call is TRBV28, the J call TRBJ1-4; D is unclear. This CDR3 contains 14 residues. Per the germline V gene, CDR1 is MDHEN and CDR2 is SYDVKM. Trimming left V 7 bases short and J 7 bases short, with 16 bases between.

The CDR3 is CASRDAGLAKNIQYF. The CDR3 nucleotides are TGTGCCAGCAGGGATGCGGGGCTAGCCAAAAACATTCAGTACTTC. The V call is TRBV27, the J call TRBJ2-4, with a tentative D call TRBD2 (6 bases). CDR3 length: 15 residues. Germline V gene sequence: CDR1 MNHEY, CDR2 SMNVEV (reference sequence). V lost 6 bases and J 0 bases, leaving 12 bases between the germline ends.

The chain couples TRBV15 to TRBJ1-4, with D tentatively TRBD1 (5 bases). V was trimmed by 3 bases and J by 5 bases, leaving 16 bases between them. Per the germline V gene, CDR1 is LNHNV and CDR2 is YYDKDF (reference sequence). This CDR3 contains 16 residues. CDR3 loop: CATSSGRWGENEKLFF. For the CDR3, the DNA is TGTGCCACCAGCAGCGGGAGATGGGGGGAGAATGAAAAACTGTTTTTT.

This chain connects TRBV10-3 to TRBJ1-1; D unclear. Germline V CDR1 and CDR2: ENHRY, SYGVKD. V lost 2 bases and J lost 5, with 12 bases in between. The CDR3 contains 14 residues. For the CDR3, the DNA is TGTGCCATCAGTGAGCGTCCGGGTCGGACTGAAGCTTTCTTT. This codes for CAISERPGRTEAFF.

The CDR3 sequence is CASSQDLPTGVGYTF. The CDR3 DNA sequence: TGCGCCAGCAGCCAAGACTTACCGACAGGGGTCGGCTACACCTTC. The chain is built from TRBV4-3 and TRBJ1-2; TRBD1 aligns across 8 bases. This CDR3 region has 15 residues. The V and J ends lost 0 bases and 8 bases, in that order; junction bases with no gene match: 8. Germline lookup yields CDR1 LGHNA and CDR2 YSLEER.

The chain recombines TRBV28 with TRBJ2-2, with 10 bases identical to TRBD2. J was trimmed by 7 bases and V by 6 bases; bases with no gene match: 5. The CDR3 has 14 amino acids. The V gene's germline CDR1 is MDHEN and CDR2 SYDVKM. The CDR3 DNA sequence: TGTGCCAGCAGAGGAGCGGGAGGGCTCGGGGAGCTGTTTTTT. Its protein is CASRGAGGLGELFF.

This clone showed up just once. The chain couples TRBV5-1 to TRBJ2-5; a possible D gene is TRBD2 (6 bases). CDR1 and CDR2 (germline): SGHRS, YFSETQ. The CDR3 covers 16 residues. The germline V and J ends were trimmed by 3 bases and 2 bases, with 17 bases remaining between them. CDR3 bases: TGCGCCAGCAGCTCGGGGACCCACCGGGGGCAAGAGACCCAGTACTTC. Translation gives CASSSGTHRGQETQYF.

The gene calls are TRBV30 and TRBJ1-3; D not resolved. This CDR3 is built from 14 residues. Trimming cost V 2 bases and J 2 bases, with 10 bases left between them. Germline CDR1 GTSNPN, CDR2 SVGIG (reference sequence). CDR3 DNA sequence: TGTGCCTGGAGTTCAGCAGTACCTGGAAACACCATATATTTT. This encodes CAWSSAVPGNTIYF. The entire variable domain, with the rest obtained from reference TRBV30 and TRBJ1-3, is as follows: SQTIHQWPATLVQPVGSPLSLECTVEGTSNPNLYWYRQAAGRGLQLLFYSVGIGQISSEVPQNLSASRPQDRQFILSSKKLLLSDSGFYLCAWSSAVPGNTIYFGEGSWLTVV.

V gene TRBV7-6 combines with J gene TRBJ2-7; either TRBD1 or TRBD2 may fit D (6 bases each). The V and J ends lost 0 bases and 6 bases respectively, with 18 bases between them. CDR1 is SGHVS and CDR2 is FNYEAQ in the germline V gene. The CDR3 has 16 amino acids. This chain's CDR3 is CASSLASGAAGREQYF. The CDR3 region has the DNA TGTGCCAGCAGCTTAGCGTCGGGGGCCGCCGGGCGCGAGCAGTACTTC.

CDR3 nucleotides: TGTGCCAGCAGCGTGGAACGGTTAGCCAAAAACATTCAGTACTTC. Its translation is CASSVERLAKNIQYF. The chain has TRBV5-6 and TRBJ2-4; unclear D gene. The CDR3 is 15 amino acids. Germline CDR1 and CDR2: SGHDT and YYEEEE. V was pared by 4 bases and J by 0 bases, with 11 bases between.

CDR3 loop: CAWSQGGSNTGELFF. The CDR3, as DNA: TGTGCCTGGAGTCAGGGGGGGTCGAACACCGGGGAGCTGTTTTTT. J is TRBJ2-2 and V is TRBV30; D tentatively fits TRBD1 or TRBD2 (7 bases each). CDR3 length: 15 residues. Germline V lookup: CDR1 GTSNPN, CDR2 SVGIG (reference sequence). Trimming took 2 bases from V and 0 from J, leaving 10 bases between them.

The genes are TRBV9 and TRBJ1-2; no firm D call. This CDR3 region has 14 residues. CDR1 SGDLS and CDR2 YYNGEE come from the germline V gene. Trimming removed 4 bases at V and 3 bases at J, with 13 bases between. CDR3 bases: TGTGCCAGCAGCCACCACCCAGAGTACTATGGCTACACCTTC. It yields the protein CASSHHPEYYGYTF.

The V and J genes are TRBV28 and TRBJ1-5; D remains unclear. The CDR3 spans 12 residues. Between the trimmed V and J ends, which lost 6 bases and 6 bases, there was a span of 9 bases. The germline V gene has CDR1 MDHEN and CDR2 SYDVKM. The CDR3 sequence is CASRSGLQPQHF. CDR3 coding DNA: TGTGCCAGCAGGTCAGGACTTCAGCCCCAGCATTTT.